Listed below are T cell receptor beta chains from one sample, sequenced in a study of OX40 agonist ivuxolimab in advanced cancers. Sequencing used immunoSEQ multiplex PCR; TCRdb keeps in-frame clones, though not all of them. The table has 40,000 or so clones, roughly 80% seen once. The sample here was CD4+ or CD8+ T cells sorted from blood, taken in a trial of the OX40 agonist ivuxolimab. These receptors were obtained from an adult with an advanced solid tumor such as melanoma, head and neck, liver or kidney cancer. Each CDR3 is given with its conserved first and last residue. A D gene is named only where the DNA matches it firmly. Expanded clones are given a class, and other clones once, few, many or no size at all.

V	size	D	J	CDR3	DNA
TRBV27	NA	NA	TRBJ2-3	CASSPWGDTQYF	TGTGCCAGCAGTCCCTGGGGGGATACGCAGTATTTT
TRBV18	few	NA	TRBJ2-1	CASSPSWWGRDLNEQFF	TGTGCCAGCTCACCGTCGTGGTGGGGCAGGGATCTCAATGAGCAGTTCTTC
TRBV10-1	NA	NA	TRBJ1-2	CASNGDPSSTSDGYTF	TGCGCCAGCAATGGCGATCCCAGTTCGACGAGCGATGGCTACACCTTC
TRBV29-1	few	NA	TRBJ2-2	CSVEEIRGEVPGELFF	TGCAGCGTTGAAGAAATTCGGGGAGAGGTTCCCGGGGAGCTGTTTTTT
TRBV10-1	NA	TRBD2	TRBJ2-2	CASSPSGGPDTGELFF	TGCGCCAGCAGCCCCTCGGGGGGGCCGGACACCGGGGAGCTGTTTTTT
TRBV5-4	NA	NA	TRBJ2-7	CASSPDKYEQYF	TGTGCCAGCAGCCCGGACAAGTACGAGCAGTACTTC
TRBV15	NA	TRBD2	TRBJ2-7	CATSREGTRAYEQYF	TGTGCCACCAGCCGGGAGGGGACTAGGGCTTACGAGCAGTACTTC
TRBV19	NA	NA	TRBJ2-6	CASRSITGFGANVLTF	TGTGCCAGTAGGTCCATTACAGGATTCGGGGCCAACGTCCTGACTTTC
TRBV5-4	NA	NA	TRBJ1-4	CASSLGGQQNEKLFF	TGTGCCAGCAGCTTAGGGGGGCAGCAGAATGAAAAACTGTTTTTT
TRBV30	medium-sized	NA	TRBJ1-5	CAWRPQGWENQPQHF	TGTGCCTGGAGGCCACAGGGTTGGGAAAATCAGCCCCAGCATTTT
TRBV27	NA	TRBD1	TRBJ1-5	CASGQGINQPQHF	TGTGCCAGCGGACAGGGAATCAATCAGCCCCAGCATTTT
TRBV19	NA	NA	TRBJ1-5	CASNKEGTVWNQPQHF	TGTGCCAGTAATAAAGAGGGGACCGTATGGAATCAGCCCCAGCATTTT
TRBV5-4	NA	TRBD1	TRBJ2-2	CASSLGDRVNTGELFF	TGTGCCAGCAGCTTAGGGGACAGGGTAAACACCGGGGAGCTGTTTTTT